A selection of T cell receptor beta chains follows, all from one sample in a study of shared clonotypes between healthy human individuals. Sequenced by immunoSEQ multiplex PCR; TCRdb stores in-frame clones only, minus some. Among some 1,100,000 clones listed, around three quarters were seen once. The material sequenced was memory CD4+ T cells from PBMCs. Receptors originate from a man aged 18 to 29 in good health. Some clones in this sample may be carry-over from other donors' samples. Both conserved end residues are part of each CDR3. Fields, in order: CDR3 DNA, CDR3 protein, D gene, V gene, clone size, J gene. A D gene is named only where the DNA matches it firmly. A clone size is listed for some rows: how often the clone was seen (once, few, many), or a class if it is expanded.

TGCGCCAGCACCATAGGGGTAGCGGTCCAGATGGGGGAGCTGTTTTTT CASTIGVAVQMGELFF NA TRBV4-1 NA TRBJ2-2
TGTGCCAGCAGCCCTCCGGGGAACACTGAAGCTTTCTTT CASSPPGNTEAFF NA TRBV6-6 NA TRBJ1-1
TGTGCCAGCAGCCCCGTGACCTACTTC CASSPVTYF NA TRBV7-9 NA TRBJ2-5
TGTGCCAGCAGTTCTGGGGAGACCCAGTACTTC CASSSGETQYF NA TRBV28 few TRBJ2-5
TGTGCCAGCTCACAAGCAAGGGGGCTGAACACTGAAGCTTTCTTT CASSQARGLNTEAFF TRBD1 TRBV18 NA TRBJ1-1
TGTGCCAGCAGACCCTCCCTAGCAAGCTCCTACGAGCAGTACTTC CASRPSLASSYEQYF NA TRBV4-2 NA TRBJ2-7
TGTGCCAGCTCACCACCGGAGACAGGGGGGAGGGAGACCCAGTACTTC CASSPPETGGRETQYF TRBD1 TRBV18 NA TRBJ2-5
TGTGCCAGCAGCTTAGGCAGGGGGGGAGAGACCCAGTACTTC CASSLGRGGETQYF NA TRBV11-1 NA TRBJ2-5
TGCGCCAGCAGCCAAGCAAACGCGGGAGCACGCGAGCAGTACTTC CASSQANAGAREQYF TRBD2 TRBV4-3 NA TRBJ2-7
TGTGCCAGCAGCTCTCAGGACGGGACTTCATACAATGAGCAGTTCTTC CASSSQDGTSYNEQFF NA TRBV5-6 few TRBJ2-1
TGTGCCAGCAGCTTAACGTACTCTGGGGCCAACGTCCTGACTTTC CASSLTYSGANVLTF NA TRBV7-3 NA TRBJ2-6
TGTGCCAGCAGTTATGCGGGATTCTCCTACGAGCAGTACTTC CASSYAGFSYEQYF NA TRBV6-6 NA TRBJ2-7
TGTGCCAGCAGCCCCGGGACTTACAATGAGCAGTTCTTC CASSPGTYNEQFF NA TRBV7-3 NA TRBJ2-1
TGTGCCAGCAGCTTAGCGACAGGGACTGGAAACACCATATATTTT CASSLATGTGNTIYF TRBD1 TRBV7-2 few TRBJ1-3
TGTGCCAGTAGTATACAAAATGGAGGGGCTTTCTTT CASSIQNGGAFF NA TRBV19 NA TRBJ1-1
TGTGCCACCACACCGGCCGAACTGTTTCCCTACGAGCAGTACTTC CATTPAELFPYEQYF NA TRBV6-1 NA TRBJ2-7
TGTGCCAGCAGCTTACGAGCGGAAGCCTACGAGCAGTACTTC CASSLRAEAYEQYF NA TRBV7-8 NA TRBJ2-7
TGTGCCAGCAGCTACCGGGACGGAGCTAACTATGGCTACACCTTC CASSYRDGANYGYTF NA TRBV7-2 once TRBJ1-2
TGTGCCAGCAGCTTAACAGGGGGCTCTACAGATACGCAGTATTTT CASSLTGGSTDTQYF TRBD1 TRBV7-3 NA TRBJ2-3
TGTGCCAGCAGTAGGGACCAAGAGACCCAGTACTTC CASSRDQETQYF NA TRBV11-3 once TRBJ2-5
TGTGCCAGCAAACCCATACTACGGGGGGCTCGGGGAGAGACCCAGTACTTC CASKPILRGARGETQYF NA TRBV27 few TRBJ2-5
TGCGCCAGCAGCCAAGGTGGGGGGAGAGAGACCCAGTACTTC CASSQGGGRETQYF NA TRBV4-3 NA TRBJ2-5
TGTGCCAGCAGCGTTCCGGGACAGGGATATACCGGGGAGCTGTTTTTT CASSVPGQGYTGELFF TRBD1 TRBV9 NA TRBJ2-2
TGTGCCAGCAGCTTAGGGGGAGGGCCTCACACCGGGGAGCTGTTTTTT CASSLGGGPHTGELFF TRBD2 TRBV7-7 once TRBJ2-2
TGTGCCTGGAGTCGCCCCCCATGGCGTTGGGAGCTGTTTTTT CAWSRPPWRWELFF NA TRBV30 NA TRBJ2-2